The 3 T cell receptor beta chains listed next were all sequenced from one sample in a study of cytotoxic CD8 clonotypes in ibrutinib-treated CLL. The table came from immunoSEQ multiplex PCR; TCRdb's copy has only in-frame clones and leaves some out. In the table there are roughly 250,000 clones, around 70% of which are singletons. The sequencing used PBMCs, collected after 24 months of ibrutinib treatment. All receptors come from a human donor with chronic lymphocytic leukemia.

The chain has TRBV5-4 and TRBJ2-3, with TRBD2 matching over 8 bases. CDR1 is SGHNT, CDR2 YYREEE, per germline (reference sequence). This CDR3 region has 14 residues. V was pared by 6 bases and J by 3 bases, with 6 bases of the junction left unmatched. The CDR3 region is CASTPGGETDTQYF. The CDR3 DNA is TGTGCCAGCACCCCGGGGGGGGAAACAGATACGCAGTATTTT.

The CDR3 nucleotides read TGCGCCAGCACCGGACAGGAAGATCAGCCCCAGCATTTT. Translating it yields CASTGQEDQPQHF. V usage is TRBV10-2 and J usage is TRBJ1-5; 7 bases agree with TRBD1. Germline V lookup: CDR1 WSHSY, CDR2 SAAADI. The trim removed 7 bases at V and 5 bases at J, leaving 5 bases unmatched. This CDR3 contains 13 residues.

J is TRBJ2-7 and V is TRBV21-1; the D call of TRBD2 is as the table states it, not checked on the DNA. TRBV21-1 is a recognized pseudogene. This CDR3 is 11 amino acids long. The CDR3 here is CASSNYYEQYF. The CDR3 coding sequence is TGTGCCAGCAGCAATTACTACGAGCAGTACTTC.